The rows below give T cell receptor beta chains drawn from one sample of a study of T-cell memory formation after mild COVID-19. MiXCR was run by TCRdb on the 5' RACE reads, yielding one entry per CDR3 protein. The sample holds under 300,000 distinct CDR3 sequences; roughly a tenth are singletons and the top ten take 20% to 25%. The sequenced sample was PBMCs or a T cell subset sorted from them (not recorded which). The receptors come from a young man who had mild COVID-19 (a few samples of this study predate the infection). Cell type and time point are not known. Each CDR3 is given with its conserved first and last residue. D genes are given only for firm matches. The size field is filled for only some rows; it gives once, few, many or a size class.

j_call d_call v_call clone_size cdr3_nt cdr3_aa
TRBJ1-1 NA TRBV6-5 many TGTGCCAGCGGATTTCGGGGGAACACTGAAGCTTTCTTT CASGFRGNTEAFF
TRBJ2-1 TRBD2 TRBV20-1 NA TGCAGTGCTTTACAGACTTCCGGGACTAGCGGGGTAGTTTCCTACAATGAGCAGTTCTTC CSALQTSGTSGVVSYNEQFF
TRBJ1-1 NA TRBV7-2 few TGTGCCAGCAGCTCGACCGGGGTTCTGAACACTGAAGCTTTCTTT CASSSTGVLNTEAFF
TRBJ1-6 NA TRBV12-3/TRBV12-4 NA TGTGCCAGCAGTTTAGGCAGGGTTTCACCCCTCCACTTT CASSLGRVSPLHF
TRBJ2-2 TRBD1 TRBV10-3 NA TGTGCCATCAGTGACCTCCGGGACAGGGGAACCGGGGAGCTGTTTTTT CAISDLRDRGTGELFF
TRBJ2-3 NA TRBV7-2 few TGTGCCAGCAGCCTGGGCCCCGACCCCACAGATACGCAGTATTTT CASSLGPDPTDTQYF
TRBJ2-5 NA TRBV20-1 many TGCAGTGCTAGTATTCTTTGGGAGACCCAGTACTTC CSASILWETQYF
TRBJ1-5 NA TRBV18 many TGTGCCAGCTCACCTCGCAGGGAGAGGTGGGGTCAGCCCCAGCATTTT CASSPRRERWGQPQHF
TRBJ2-1 NA TRBV23-1 many TGCGCCAGCAGTCGTGGGGGGTCCTACAATGAGCAGTTCTTC CASSRGGSYNEQFF
TRBJ1-2 TRBD1 TRBV6-6 NA TGTGCCAGCAGCCGGGGACAGGAGCTGACTAACTATGGCTACACCTTC CASSRGQELTNYGYTF
TRBJ2-3 TRBD2 TRBV5-1 many TGCGCCAGCAGCTCGCTTAGCGGGGGCCTCACAGATACGCAGTATTTT CASSSLSGGLTDTQYF
TRBJ2-1 NA TRBV4-3 few TGCGCCAGCAGCCAAGATGAGTACGAGCAGTTCTTC CASSQDEYEQFF
TRBJ2-7 NA TRBV9 many TGTGCCAGCAGCGTAGGAGCGGGCGGAACCTACGAGCAGTACTTC CASSVGAGGTYEQYF
TRBJ1-1 NA TRBV6-1 NA TGTGCCAGCACCACACAGGGCTTGAACACTGAAGCTTTCTTT CASTTQGLNTEAFF
TRBJ2-7 NA TRBV6-1 few TGTGCCAGCAGTGAAGCTACAGGTCACAGCTCCTACGAGCAGTACTTC CASSEATGHSSYEQYF
TRBJ1-1 NA TRBV7-9 few TGTGCCAGCAGCCTGCCCGCTCGGGGCCCGAACAGTGAAGCTTTCTTT CASSLPARGPNSEAFF
TRBJ2-2 NA TRBV29-1 NA TGCAGCGTTGGTGGACAGTCGACGAACACCGGGGAGCTGTTTTTT CSVGGQSTNTGELFF
TRBJ1-6 NA TRBV7-2 many TGTGCCAGCAGACGGCAGAAGGAGGGTTCACCCCTCCACTTT CASRRQKEGSPLHF
TRBJ2-5 TRBD2 TRBV7-2 many TGTGCCAGCAGCTCGCTAGCGGTACAGTACTTC CASSSLAVQYF
TRBJ2-2 TRBD1 TRBV5-5 few TGTGCCAGCATCCGGACAGGGGCTGCGGCCGGTGAGCTGTTTTTT CASIRTGAAAGELFF
TRBJ2-5 NA TRBV7-2 many TGTGCCAGCAGCTTACAGTACCAAGAGACCCAGTACTTC CASSLQYQETQYF
TRBJ2-3 NA TRBV12-3/TRBV12-4 NA TGTGCCAGCAGTTGGGACTTTGGAGGTACGCAGTATTTT CASSWDFGGTQYF
TRBJ1-1 NA TRBV3-1 NA TGTGCCAGCAGCCAAGCCACGGGGAGCACTGAAGCTTTCTTT CASSQATGSTEAFF
TRBJ2-2 NA TRBV5-1 few TGCGCCAGCAGCTTGCTTCTGGAGACCCACCTGGCCGGGGAGCTGTTTTTT CASSLLLETHLAGELFF
TRBJ2-1 NA TRBV27 NA TGTGCCAGCAGTTACGTGGGGAGTAATGAGCAGTTCTTC CASSYVGSNEQFF
TRBJ2-6 NA TRBV5-1 few TGCGCCAGCAGCTTGTTGACCGGGCCCTCTGGGGCCAACGTCCTGACTTTC CASSLLTGPSGANVLTF
TRBJ2-5 NA TRBV11-2 NA TGTGCCAGCAGCTTAATCGGGGGGCCTGCCGAGACCCAGTACTTC CASSLIGGPAETQYF
TRBJ2-1 NA TRBV5-6 NA TGTGCCAGCAGCTTCAGACACAATGAGCAGTTCTTC CASSFRHNEQFF
TRBJ2-3 NA TRBV7-3 NA TGTGCCAGCAGCTTAAATGCGGGGAGCACAGATACGCAGTATTTT CASSLNAGSTDTQYF
TRBJ1-2 NA TRBV12-3/TRBV12-4 few TGTGCCAGCAGTTATGGGCTACCCGAGAATGGCTACACCTTC CASSYGLPENGYTF
TRBJ2-1 NA TRBV20-1 NA TGCAGTGCTAGGATTTCGGAGCAGGGCGACTACAATGAGCAGTTCTTC CSARISEQGDYNEQFF
TRBJ2-2 NA TRBV4-3 few TGCGCCAGCAGCCTTCTGGAGGTAACCGGGGAGCTGTTTTTT CASSLLEVTGELFF
TRBJ2-1 TRBD2 TRBV19 NA TGTGCCAGTAGTATAACCCCGAGCGGGGCGAACAATGAGCAGTTCTTC CASSITPSGANNEQFF
TRBJ1-2 TRBD1 TRBV6-5 many TGTGCCAGCAAAAGCCCTGGGACAGGGGGGTCCTTCCATGGCTACACCTTC CASKSPGTGGSFHGYTF
TRBJ2-1 NA TRBV7-6 few TGTGCCAGCAGCTCCCGGGGAGGAACCAGCTCCTACAATGAGCAGTTCTTC CASSSRGGTSSYNEQFF
TRBJ2-7 TRBD2 TRBV20-1 many TGCAGTGCTAGGAGAGCGGGGGACTACGAGCAGTACTTC CSARRAGDYEQYF